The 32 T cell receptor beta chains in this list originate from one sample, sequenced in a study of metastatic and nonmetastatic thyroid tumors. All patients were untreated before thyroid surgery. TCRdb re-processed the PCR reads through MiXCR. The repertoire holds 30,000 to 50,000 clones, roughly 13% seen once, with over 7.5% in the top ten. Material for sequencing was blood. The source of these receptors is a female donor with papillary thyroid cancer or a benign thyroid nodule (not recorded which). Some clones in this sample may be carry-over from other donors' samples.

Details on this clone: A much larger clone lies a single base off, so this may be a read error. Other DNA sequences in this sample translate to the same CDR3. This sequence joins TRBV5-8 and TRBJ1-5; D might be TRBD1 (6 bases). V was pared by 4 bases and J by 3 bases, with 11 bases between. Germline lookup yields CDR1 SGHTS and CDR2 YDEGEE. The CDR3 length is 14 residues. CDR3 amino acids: CASSLWDINQPQHF. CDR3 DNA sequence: TGTGCCAGCAGCCTGTGGGACATCAATCAGCCCCAGCATTTT.

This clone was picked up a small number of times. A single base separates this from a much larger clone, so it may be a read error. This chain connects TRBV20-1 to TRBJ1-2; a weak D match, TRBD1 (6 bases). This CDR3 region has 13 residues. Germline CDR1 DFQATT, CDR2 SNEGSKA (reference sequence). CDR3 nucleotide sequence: TGCAGTGCTGCCGGAGGGGGGGGCTATTGCTACACCTTC. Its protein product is CSAAGGGGYCYTF.

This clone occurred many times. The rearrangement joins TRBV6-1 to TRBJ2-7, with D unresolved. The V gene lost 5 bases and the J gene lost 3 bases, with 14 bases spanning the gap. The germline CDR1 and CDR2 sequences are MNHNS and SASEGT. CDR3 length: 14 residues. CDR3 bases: TGTGCCAGCAGTTCAACATCCCCGTACTACGAGCAGTACTTC. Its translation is CASSSTSPYYEQYF.

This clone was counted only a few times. CDR3 in amino acids: CASSLQADTEAFF. In DNA form, the CDR3 reads TGTGCCAGCAGTTTACAAGCAGATACTGAAGCTTTCTTT. V usage is TRBV27 and J usage is TRBJ1-1; D gene ambiguous. The CDR3 loop spans 13 amino acids. The germline V gene encodes CDR1 MNHEY and CDR2 SMNVEV (reference sequence). Trimming pared 2 bases from V and 5 bases from J, leaving 9 bases between.

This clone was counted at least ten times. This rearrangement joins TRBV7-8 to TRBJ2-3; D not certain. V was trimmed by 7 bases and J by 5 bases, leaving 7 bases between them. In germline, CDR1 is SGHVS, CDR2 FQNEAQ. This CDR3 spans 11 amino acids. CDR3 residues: CASTTGDTQYF. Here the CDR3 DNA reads TGTGCCAGCACCACCGGAGATACGCAGTATTTT.

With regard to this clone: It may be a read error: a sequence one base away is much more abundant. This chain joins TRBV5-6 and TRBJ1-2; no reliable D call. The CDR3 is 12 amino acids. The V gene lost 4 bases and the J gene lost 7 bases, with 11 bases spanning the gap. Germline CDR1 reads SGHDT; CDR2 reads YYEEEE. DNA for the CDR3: TGTGCCAGCAGCGCCGGGCTGGGTGGCTACACCTTC. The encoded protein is CASSAGLGGYTF.

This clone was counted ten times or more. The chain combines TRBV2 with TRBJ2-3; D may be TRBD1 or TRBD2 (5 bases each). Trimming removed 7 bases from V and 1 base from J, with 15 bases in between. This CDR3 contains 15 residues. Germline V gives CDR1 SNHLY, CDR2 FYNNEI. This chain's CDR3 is CASTSGPQRTDTQYF. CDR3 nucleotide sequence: TGTGCCAGCACCTCGGGACCCCAACGCACAGATACGCAGTATTTT.

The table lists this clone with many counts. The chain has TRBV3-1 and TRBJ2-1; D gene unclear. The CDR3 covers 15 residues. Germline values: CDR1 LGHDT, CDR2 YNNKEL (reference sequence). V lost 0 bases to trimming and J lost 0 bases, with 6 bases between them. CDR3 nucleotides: TGTGCCAGCAGCCAAGATTGGAGCTCCTACAATGAGCAGTTCTTC. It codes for CASSQDWSSYNEQFF.

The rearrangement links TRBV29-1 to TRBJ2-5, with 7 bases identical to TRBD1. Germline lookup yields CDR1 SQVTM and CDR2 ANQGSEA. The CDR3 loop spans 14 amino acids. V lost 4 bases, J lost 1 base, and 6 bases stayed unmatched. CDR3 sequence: CSVGSNRGQETQYF. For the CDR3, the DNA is TGCAGCGTTGGCTCGAACAGGGGCCAAGAGACCCAGTACTTC.

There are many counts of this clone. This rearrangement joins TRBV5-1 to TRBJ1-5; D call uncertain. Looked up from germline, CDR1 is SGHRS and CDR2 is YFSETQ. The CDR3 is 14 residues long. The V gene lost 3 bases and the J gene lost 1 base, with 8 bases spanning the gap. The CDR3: CASSSGDSNQPQHF. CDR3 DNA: TGCGCCAGCAGCTCGGGAGACAGCAATCAGCCCCAGCATTTT.

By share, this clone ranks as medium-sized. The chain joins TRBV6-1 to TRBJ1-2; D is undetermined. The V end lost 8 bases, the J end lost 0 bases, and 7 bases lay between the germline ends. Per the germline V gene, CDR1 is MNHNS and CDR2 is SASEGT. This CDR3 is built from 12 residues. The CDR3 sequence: CASLSPNYGYTF. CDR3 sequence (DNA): TGTGCCAGCTTAAGCCCTAACTATGGCTACACCTTC.

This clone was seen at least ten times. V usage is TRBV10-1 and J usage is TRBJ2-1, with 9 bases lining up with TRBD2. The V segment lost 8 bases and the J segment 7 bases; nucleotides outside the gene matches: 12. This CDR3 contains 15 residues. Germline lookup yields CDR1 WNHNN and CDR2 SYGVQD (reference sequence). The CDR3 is CASLNRREGGNEQFF. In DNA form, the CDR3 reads TGCGCCAGCCTCAATAGGCGGGAGGGGGGGAATGAGCAGTTCTTC.

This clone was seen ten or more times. In DNA, the CDR3 is TGTGCCAGCAGCCCTCAGGGGGGGACAAAGAATGAAAAACTGTTTTTT. This codes for CASSPQGGTKNEKLFF. V is TRBV28 and J is TRBJ1-4; 7 bases agree with TRBD1. The CDR3 is 16 amino acids. CDR1 and CDR2 from the germline V gene are MDHEN and SYDVKM. V gave up 6 bases and J gave up 5 bases; unmatched junction bases: 12. The variable domain in full, completed from reference TRBV28 and TRBJ1-4, reads DVKVTQSSRYLVKRTGEKVFLECVQDMDHENMFWYRQDPGLGLRLIYFSYDVKMKEKGDIPEGYSVSREKKERFSLILESASTNQTSMYLCASSPQGGTKNEKLFFGSGTQLSVL.

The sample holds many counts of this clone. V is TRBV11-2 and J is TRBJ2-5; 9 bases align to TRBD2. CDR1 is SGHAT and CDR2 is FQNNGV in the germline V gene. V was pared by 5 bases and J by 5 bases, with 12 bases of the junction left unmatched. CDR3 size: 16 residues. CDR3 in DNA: TGTGCCAGCAGCCCCTCATCAGGCGGGAGGGGTGAGACCCAGTACTTC. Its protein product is CASSPSSGGRGETQYF. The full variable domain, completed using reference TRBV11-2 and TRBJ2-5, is EAGVAQSPRYKIIEKRQSVAFWCNPISGHATLYWYQQILGQGPKLLIQFQNNGVVDDSQLPKDRFSAERLKGVDSTLKIQPAKLEDSAVYLCASSPSSGGRGETQYFGPGTRLLVL.

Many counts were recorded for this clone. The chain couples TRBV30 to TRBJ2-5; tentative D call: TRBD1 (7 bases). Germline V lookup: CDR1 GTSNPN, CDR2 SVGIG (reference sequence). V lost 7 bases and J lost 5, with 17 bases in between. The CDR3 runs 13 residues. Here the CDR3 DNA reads TGTGCCTCCCAGGGGGGCTGGGGGGAGACCCAGTACTTC. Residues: CASQGGWGETQYF.

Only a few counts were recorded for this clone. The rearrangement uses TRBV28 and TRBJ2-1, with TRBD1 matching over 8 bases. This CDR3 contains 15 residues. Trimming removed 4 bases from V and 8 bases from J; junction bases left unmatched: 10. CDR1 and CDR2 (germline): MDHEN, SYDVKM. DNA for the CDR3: TGTGCCAGCAGTTCCATGGCAGGGGGCTATTATGAGCAGTTCTTC. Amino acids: CASSSMAGGYYEQFF. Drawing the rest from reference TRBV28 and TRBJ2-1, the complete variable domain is DVKVTQSSRYLVKRTGEKVFLECVQDMDHENMFWYRQDPGLGLRLIYFSYDVKMKEKGDIPEGYSVSREKKERFSLILESASTNQTSMYLCASSSMAGGYYEQFFGPGTRLTVL.

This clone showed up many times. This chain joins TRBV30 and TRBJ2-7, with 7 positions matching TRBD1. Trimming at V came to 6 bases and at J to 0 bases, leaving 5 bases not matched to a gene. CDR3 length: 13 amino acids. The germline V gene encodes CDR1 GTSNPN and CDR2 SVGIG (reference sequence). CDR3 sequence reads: CACEQGLSYEQYF. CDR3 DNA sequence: TGTGCCTGTGAACAGGGGCTCTCCTACGAGCAGTACTTC.

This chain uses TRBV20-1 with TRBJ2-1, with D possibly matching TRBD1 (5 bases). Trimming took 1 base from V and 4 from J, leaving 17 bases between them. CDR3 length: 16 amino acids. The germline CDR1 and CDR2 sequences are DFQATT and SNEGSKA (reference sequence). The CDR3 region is CSARVLDTTIYNEQFF. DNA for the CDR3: TGCAGTGCTAGAGTCTTGGACACGACGATTTACAATGAGCAGTTCTTC.

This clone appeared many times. CDR3 nucleotides: TGCGCCAGCAGCTTGGGGACCCAAGGGGACTCCTACGAGCAGTACTTC. Amino acids: CASSLGTQGDSYEQYF. This chain joins TRBV5-1 and TRBJ2-7, with D tentatively TRBD1 (5 bases). The germline V gene encodes CDR1 SGHRS and CDR2 YFSETQ. The CDR3 is 16 residues long. The V and J ends lost 0 bases and 0 bases respectively, with 13 bases between them.

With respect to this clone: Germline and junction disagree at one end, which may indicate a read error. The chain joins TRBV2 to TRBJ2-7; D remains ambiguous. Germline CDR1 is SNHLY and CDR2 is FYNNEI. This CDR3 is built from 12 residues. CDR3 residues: CTSARAHYEQYF. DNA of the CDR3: TGTACCAGTGCCCGAGCTCACTACGAGCAGTACTTC.

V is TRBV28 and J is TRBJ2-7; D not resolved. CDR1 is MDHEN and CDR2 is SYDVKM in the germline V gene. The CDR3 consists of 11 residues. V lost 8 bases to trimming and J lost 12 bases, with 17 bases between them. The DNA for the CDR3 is TGTGCCAGCCATTCCCAATACGAGAGGTACTTC. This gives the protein CASHSQYERYF.

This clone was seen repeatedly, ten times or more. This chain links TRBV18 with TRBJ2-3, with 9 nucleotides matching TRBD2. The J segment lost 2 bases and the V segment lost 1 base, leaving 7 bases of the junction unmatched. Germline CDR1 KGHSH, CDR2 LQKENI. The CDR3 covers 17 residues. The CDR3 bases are TGTGCCAGCTCACCACGGCCCCTAGCGGGGCCCACAGATACGCAGTATTTT. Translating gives CASSPRPLAGPTDTQYF. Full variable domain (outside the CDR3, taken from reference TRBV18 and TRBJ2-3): NAGVMQNPRHLVRRRGQEARLRCSPMKGHSHVYWYRQLPEEGLKFMVYLQKENIIDESGMPKERFSAEFPKEGPSILRIQQVVRGDSAAYFCASSPRPLAGPTDTQYFGPGTRLTVL.

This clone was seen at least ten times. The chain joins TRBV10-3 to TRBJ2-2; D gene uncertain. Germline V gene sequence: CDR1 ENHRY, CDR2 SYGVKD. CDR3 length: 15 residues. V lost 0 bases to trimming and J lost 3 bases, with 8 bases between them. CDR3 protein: CAISESPTYTGELFF. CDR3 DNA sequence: TGTGCCATCAGTGAGTCGCCCACCTACACCGGGGAGCTGTTTTTT.

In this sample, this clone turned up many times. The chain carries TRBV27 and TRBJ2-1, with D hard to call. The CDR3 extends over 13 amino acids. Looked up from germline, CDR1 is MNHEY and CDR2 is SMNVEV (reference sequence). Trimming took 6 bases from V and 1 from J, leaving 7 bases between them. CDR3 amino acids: CASRGHSYNEQFF. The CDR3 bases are TGTGCCAGCAGAGGGCATTCCTACAATGAGCAGTTCTTC.

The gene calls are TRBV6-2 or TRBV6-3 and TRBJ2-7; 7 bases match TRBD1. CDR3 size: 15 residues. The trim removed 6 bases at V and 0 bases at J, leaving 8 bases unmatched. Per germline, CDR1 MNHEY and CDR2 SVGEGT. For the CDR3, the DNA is TGTGCCAGCAGATACAGGGGCCCCCGCTCCTACGAGCAGTACTTC. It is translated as CASRYRGPRSYEQYF.

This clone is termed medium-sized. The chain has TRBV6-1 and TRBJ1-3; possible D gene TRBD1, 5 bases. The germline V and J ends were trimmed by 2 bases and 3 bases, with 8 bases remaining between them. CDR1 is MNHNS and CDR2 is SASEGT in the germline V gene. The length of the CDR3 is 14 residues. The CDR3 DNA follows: TGTGCCAGCAGTGAAAGGGGAATTGGAAACACCATATATTTT. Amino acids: CASSERGIGNTIYF.

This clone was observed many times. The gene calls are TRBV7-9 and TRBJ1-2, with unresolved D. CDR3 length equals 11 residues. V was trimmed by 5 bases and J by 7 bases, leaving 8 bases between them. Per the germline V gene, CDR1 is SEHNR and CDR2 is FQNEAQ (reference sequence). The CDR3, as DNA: TGTGCCAGCAGCCGAGGAGGTGGCTACACCTTC. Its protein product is CASSRGGGYTF.

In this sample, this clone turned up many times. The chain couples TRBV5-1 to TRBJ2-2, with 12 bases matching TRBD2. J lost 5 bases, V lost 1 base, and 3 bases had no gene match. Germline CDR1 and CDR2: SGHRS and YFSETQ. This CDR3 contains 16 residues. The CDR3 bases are TGCGCCAGCAGCTTGCGCCTAGCGGGAGGGACCGGGGAGCTGTTTTTT. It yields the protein CASSLRLAGGTGELFF.

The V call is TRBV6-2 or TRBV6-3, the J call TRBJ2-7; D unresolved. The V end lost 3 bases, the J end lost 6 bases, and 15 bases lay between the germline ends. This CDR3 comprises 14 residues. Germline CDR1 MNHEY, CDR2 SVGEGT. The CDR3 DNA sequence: TGTGCCAGCAGTTATACCCTCCGCGGCCTCGAGCAGTACTTC. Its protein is CASSYTLRGLEQYF.

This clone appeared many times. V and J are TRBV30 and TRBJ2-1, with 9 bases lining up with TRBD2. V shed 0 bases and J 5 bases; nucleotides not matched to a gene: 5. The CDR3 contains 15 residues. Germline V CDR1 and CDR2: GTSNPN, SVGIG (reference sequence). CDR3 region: CAWSVGLAGNNEQFF. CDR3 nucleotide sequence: TGTGCCTGGAGTGTAGGTCTAGCGGGAAACAATGAGCAGTTCTTC.

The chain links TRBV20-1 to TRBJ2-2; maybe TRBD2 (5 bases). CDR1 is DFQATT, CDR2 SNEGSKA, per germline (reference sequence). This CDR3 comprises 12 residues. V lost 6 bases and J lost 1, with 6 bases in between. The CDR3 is CSARENTGELFF. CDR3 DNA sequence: TGCAGTGCCCGGGAGAACACCGGGGAGCTGTTTTTT.

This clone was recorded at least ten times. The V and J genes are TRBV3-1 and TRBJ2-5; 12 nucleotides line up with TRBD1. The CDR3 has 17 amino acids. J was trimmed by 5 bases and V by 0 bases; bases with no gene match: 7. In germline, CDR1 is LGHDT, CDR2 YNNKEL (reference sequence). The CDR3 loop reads CASSQDWGQGAGETQYF. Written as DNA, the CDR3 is TGTGCCAGCAGCCAAGACTGGGGACAGGGGGCAGGGGAGACCCAGTACTTC.